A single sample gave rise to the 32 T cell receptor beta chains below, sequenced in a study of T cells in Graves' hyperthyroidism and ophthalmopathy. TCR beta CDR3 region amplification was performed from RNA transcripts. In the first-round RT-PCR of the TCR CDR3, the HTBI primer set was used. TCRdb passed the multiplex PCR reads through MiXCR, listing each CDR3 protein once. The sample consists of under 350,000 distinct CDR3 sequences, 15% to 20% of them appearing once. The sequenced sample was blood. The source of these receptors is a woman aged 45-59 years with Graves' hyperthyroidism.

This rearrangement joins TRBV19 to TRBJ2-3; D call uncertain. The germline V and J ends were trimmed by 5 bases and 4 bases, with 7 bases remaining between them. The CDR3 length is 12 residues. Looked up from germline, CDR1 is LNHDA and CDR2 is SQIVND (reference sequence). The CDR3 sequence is CASSFGSDTQYF. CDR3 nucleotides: TGTGCCAGTAGTTTCGGCTCAGATACGCAGTATTTT.

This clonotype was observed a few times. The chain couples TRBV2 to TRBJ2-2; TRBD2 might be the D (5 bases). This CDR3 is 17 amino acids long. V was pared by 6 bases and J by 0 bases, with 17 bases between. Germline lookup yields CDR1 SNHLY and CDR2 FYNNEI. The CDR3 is CASSPSDLYANTGELFF. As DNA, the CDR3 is TGTGCCAGCAGCCCGTCGGACTTATACGCGAACACCGGGGAGCTGTTTTTT.

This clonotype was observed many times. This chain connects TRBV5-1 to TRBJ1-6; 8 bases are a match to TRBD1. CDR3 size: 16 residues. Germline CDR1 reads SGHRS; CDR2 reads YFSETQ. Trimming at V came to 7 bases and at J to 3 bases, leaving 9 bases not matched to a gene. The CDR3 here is CASQRGTGDYNSPLHF. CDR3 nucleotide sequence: TGCGCCAGCCAAAGGGGGACAGGCGACTATAATTCACCCCTCCACTTT.

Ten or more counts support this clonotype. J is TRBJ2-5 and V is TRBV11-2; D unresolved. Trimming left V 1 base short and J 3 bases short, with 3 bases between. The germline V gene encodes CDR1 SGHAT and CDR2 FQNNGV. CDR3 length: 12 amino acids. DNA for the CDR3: TGTGCCAGCAGCTTAGGCGAAGAGACCCAGTACTTC. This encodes CASSLGEETQYF.

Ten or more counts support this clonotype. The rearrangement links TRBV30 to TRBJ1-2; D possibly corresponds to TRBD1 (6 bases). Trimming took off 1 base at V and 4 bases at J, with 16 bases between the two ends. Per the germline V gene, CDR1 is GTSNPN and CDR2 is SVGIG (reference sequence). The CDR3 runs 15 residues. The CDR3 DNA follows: TGTGCCTGGAGTGCCGGGACACCTTTGGGCTATGGCTACACCTTC. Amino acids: CAWSAGTPLGYGYTF.

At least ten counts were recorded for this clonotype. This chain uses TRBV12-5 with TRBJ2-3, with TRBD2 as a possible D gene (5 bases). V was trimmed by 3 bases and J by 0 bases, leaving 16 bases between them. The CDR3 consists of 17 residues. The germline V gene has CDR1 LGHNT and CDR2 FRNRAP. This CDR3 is CASGFWPSSTSTDTQYF. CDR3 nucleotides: TGTGCTAGTGGTTTTTGGCCTAGCAGCACTAGCACAGATACGCAGTATTTT.

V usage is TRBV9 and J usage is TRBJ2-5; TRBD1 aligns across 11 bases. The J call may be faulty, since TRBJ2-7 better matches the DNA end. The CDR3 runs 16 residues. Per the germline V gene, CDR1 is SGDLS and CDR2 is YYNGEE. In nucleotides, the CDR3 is TGTGCCAGCAGCGTAGGTAGGACAGGGGGCCAAGACGAGCAGTACTTC. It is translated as CASSVGRTGGQDEQYF.

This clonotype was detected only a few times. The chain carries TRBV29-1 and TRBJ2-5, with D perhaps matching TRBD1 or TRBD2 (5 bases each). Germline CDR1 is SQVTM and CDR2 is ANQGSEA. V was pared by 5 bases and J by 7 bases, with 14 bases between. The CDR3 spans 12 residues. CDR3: CSVWGLEGTQYF. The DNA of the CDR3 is TGCAGCGTTTGGGGGTTGGAAGGGACCCAGTACTTC.

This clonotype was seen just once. CDR3 DNA: TGTGCCACCAGCAGAGATTTATTGGGGGCTGGGGAAAAACTGTTTTTT. This sequence encodes CATSRDLLGAGEKLFF. This chain joins TRBV15 and TRBJ1-4, with D possibly being TRBD1 (6 bases). The CDR3 is 16 residues long. V dropped 0 bases and J dropped 8 bases, with 16 bases sitting between them. Germline V CDR1 and CDR2: LNHNV, YYDKDF (reference sequence).

CDR3 loop: CASSPSGRDNEQFF. CDR3 DNA: TGTGCCAGCTCACCAAGCGGGAGGGACAATGAGCAGTTCTTC. The V gene is TRBV18, the J gene TRBJ2-1; 10 bases line up with TRBD2. Germline V gene sequence: CDR1 KGHSH, CDR2 LQKENI. There are 14 residues in the CDR3. J was trimmed by 5 bases and V by 2 bases; bases with no gene match: 0.

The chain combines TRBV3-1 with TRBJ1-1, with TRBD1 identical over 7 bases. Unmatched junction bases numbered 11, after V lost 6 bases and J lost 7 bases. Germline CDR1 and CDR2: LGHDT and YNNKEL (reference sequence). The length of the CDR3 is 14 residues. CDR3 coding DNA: TGTGCCAGCAGAGCCGGGACAGTGATCCTTGAAGCTTTCTTT. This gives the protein CASRAGTVILEAFF.

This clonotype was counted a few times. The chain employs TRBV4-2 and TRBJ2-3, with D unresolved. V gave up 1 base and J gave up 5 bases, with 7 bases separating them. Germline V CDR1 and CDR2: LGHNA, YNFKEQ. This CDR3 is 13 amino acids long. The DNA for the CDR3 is TGTGCCAGCAGCCAAGTCCCGGGAGATACGCAGTATTTT. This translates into CASSQVPGDTQYF.

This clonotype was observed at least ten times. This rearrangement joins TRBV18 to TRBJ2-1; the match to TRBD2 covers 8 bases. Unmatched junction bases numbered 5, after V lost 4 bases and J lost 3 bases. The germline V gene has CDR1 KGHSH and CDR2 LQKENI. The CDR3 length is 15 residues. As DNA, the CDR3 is TGTGCCAGCTCACTCCGGACTAGCCTCTACAATGAGCAGTTCTTC. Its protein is CASSLRTSLYNEQFF.

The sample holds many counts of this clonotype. This chain's CDR3 is CATLRGTGELFF. The CDR3 DNA follows: TGTGCCACGCTGAGGGGGACCGGGGAGCTGTTTTTT. V gene TRBV19 combines with J gene TRBJ2-2, with D possibly matching TRBD1 (6 bases). Germline lookup yields CDR1 LNHDA and CDR2 SQIVND (reference sequence). Trimming left V 10 bases short and J 5 bases short, with 11 bases between. The CDR3 consists of 12 residues.

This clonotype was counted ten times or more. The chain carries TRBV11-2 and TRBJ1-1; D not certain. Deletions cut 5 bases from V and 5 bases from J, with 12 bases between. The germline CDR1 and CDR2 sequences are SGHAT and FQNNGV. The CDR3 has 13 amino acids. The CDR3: CASSLIGETEAFF. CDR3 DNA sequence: TGTGCCAGCAGCCTAATCGGTGAGACTGAAGCTTTCTTT.

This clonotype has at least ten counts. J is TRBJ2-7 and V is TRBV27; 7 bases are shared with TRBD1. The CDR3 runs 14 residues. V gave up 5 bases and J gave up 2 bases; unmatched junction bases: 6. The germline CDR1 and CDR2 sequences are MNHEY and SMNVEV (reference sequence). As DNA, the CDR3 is TGTGCCAGCAGTCCCCCGGGACAGCCCTACGAGCAGTACTTC. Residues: CASSPPGQPYEQYF.

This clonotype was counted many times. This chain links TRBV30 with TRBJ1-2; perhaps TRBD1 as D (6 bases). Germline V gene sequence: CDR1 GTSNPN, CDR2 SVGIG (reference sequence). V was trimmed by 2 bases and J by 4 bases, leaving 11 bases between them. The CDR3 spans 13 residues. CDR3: CAWSLKGGYGYTF. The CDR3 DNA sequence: TGTGCCTGGAGTCTAAAAGGGGGCTATGGCTACACCTTC.

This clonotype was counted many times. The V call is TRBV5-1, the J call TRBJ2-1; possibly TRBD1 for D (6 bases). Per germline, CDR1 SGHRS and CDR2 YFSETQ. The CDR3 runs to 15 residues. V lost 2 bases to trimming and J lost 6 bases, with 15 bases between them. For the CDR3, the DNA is TGCGCCAGCAGCTTCTTACAGGGCTTGGGCAATGAGCAGTTCTTC. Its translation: CASSFLQGLGNEQFF.

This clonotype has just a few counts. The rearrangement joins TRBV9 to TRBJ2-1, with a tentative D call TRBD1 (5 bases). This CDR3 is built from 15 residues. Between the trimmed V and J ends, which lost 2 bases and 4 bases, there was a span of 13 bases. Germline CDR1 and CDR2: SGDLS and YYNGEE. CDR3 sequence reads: CASSVMAGSYNEQFF. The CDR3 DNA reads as TGTGCCAGCAGCGTTATGGCAGGGTCGTACAATGAGCAGTTCTTC. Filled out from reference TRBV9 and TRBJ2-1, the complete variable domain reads DSGVTQTPKHLITATGQRVTLRCSPRSGDLSVYWYQQSLDQGLQFLIQYYNGEERAKGNILERFSAQQFPDLHSELNLSSLELGDSALYFCASSVMAGSYNEQFFGPGTRLTVL.

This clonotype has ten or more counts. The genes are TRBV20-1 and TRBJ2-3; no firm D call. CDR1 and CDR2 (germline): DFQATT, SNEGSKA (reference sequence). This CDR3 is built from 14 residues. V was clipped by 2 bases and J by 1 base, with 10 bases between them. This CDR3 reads CSARTGQGTDTQYF. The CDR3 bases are TGCAGTGCTAGAACCGGGCAGGGCACAGATACGCAGTATTTT.

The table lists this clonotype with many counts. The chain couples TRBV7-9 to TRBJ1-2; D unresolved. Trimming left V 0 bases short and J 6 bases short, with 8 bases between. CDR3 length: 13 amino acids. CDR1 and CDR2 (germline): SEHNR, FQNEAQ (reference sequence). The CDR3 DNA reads TGTGCCAGCAGCTTAGCACGGTTAGATGGCTACACCTTC. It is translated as CASSLARLDGYTF.

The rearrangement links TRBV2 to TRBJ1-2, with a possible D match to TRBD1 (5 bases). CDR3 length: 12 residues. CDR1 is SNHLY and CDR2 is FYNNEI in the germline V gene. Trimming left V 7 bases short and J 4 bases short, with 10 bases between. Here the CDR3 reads CASIGGTYGYTF. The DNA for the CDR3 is TGTGCCAGCATCGGGGGAACCTATGGCTACACCTTC.

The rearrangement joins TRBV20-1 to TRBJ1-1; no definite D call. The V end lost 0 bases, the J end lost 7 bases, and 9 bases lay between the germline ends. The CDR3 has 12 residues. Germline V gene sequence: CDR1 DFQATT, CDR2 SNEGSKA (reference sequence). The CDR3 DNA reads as TGCAGTGCTAGAGAGGAAACAATTGAAGCTTTCTTT. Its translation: CSAREETIEAFF.

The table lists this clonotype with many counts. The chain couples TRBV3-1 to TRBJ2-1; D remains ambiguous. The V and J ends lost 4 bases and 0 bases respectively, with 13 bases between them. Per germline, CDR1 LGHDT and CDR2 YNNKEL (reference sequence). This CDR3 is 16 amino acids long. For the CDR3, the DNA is TGTGCCAGCAGCCTAAGATGGTCGAGCTCCTACAATGAGCAGTTCTTC. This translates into CASSLRWSSSYNEQFF.

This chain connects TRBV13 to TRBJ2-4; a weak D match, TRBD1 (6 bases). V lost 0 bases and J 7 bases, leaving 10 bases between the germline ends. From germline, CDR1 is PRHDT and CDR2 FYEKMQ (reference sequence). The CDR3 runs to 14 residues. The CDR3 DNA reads TGTGCCAGCAGCTTAGGTCTGGGGGCTAACATTCAGTACTTC. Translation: CASSLGLGANIQYF.

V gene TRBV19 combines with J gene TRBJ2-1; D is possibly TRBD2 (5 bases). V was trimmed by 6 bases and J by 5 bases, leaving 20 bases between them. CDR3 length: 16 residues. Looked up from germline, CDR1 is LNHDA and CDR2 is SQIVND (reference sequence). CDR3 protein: CASSPPGLGENNEQFF. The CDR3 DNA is TGTGCCAGTAGCCCCCCCGGGCTCGGGGAAAACAATGAGCAGTTCTTC. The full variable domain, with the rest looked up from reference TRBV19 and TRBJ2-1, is DGGITQSPKYLFRKEGQNVTLSCEQNLNHDAMYWYRQDPGQGLRLIYYSQIVNDFQKGDIAEGYSVSREKKESFPLTVTSAQKNPTAFYLCASSPPGLGENNEQFFGPGTRLTVL.

The CDR3 region is CASSPDRGNGYTF. The CDR3 coding sequence is TGTGCCAGCAGCCCCGACAGGGGCAATGGCTACACCTTC. V gene TRBV5-4 combines with J gene TRBJ1-2; 8 bases map to TRBD1. This CDR3 is 13 amino acids long. CDR1 and CDR2 from the germline V gene are SGHNT and YYREEE (reference sequence). With V trimmed by 4 bases and J by 6 bases, 5 bases remained unmatched.

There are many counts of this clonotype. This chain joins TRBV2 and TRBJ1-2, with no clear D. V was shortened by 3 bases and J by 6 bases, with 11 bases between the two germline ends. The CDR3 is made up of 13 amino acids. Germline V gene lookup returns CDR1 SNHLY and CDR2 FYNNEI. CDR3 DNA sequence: TGTGCCAGCAGTGATTCAGAACTTGATGGCTACACCTTC. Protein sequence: CASSDSELDGYTF.

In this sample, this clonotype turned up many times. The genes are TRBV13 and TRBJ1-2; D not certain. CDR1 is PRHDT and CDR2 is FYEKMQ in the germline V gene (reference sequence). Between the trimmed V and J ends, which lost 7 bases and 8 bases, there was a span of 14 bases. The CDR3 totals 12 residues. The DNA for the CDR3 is TGTGCCAGCACCCGGGGTGAAATAGGCTACACCTTC. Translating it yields CASTRGEIGYTF.

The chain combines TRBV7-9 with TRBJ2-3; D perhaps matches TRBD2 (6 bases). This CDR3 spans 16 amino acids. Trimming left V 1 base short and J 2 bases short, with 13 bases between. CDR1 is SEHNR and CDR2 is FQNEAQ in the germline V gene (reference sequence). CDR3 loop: CASSLGGATPTDTQYF. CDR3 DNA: TGTGCCAGCAGCTTAGGCGGGGCTACACCCACAGATACGCAGTATTTT.

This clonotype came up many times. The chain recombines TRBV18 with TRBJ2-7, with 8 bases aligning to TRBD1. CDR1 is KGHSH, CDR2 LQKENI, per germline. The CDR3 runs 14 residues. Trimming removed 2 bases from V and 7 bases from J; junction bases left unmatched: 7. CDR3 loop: CASSPEDREEEQYV. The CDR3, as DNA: TGTGCCAGCTCACCAGAGGACAGGGAGGAAGAGCAGTACGTC.

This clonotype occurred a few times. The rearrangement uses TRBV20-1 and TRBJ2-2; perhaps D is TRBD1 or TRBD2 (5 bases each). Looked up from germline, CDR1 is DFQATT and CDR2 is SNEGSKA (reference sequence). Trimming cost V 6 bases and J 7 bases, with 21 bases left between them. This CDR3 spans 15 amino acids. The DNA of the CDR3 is TGCAGTGCGGACAACGGGGCCGTACCTGGCGGGGAGCTGTTTTTT. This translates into CSADNGAVPGGELFF.